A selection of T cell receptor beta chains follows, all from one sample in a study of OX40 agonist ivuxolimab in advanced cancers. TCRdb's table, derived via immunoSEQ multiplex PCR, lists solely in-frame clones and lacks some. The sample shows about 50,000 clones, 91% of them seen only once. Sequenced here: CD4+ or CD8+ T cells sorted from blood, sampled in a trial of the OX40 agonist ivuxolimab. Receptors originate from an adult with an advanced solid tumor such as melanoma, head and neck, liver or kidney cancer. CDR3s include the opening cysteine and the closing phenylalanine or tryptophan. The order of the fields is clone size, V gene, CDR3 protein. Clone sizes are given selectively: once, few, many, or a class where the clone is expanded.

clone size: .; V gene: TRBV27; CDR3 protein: CASSLGTGSEKLFF
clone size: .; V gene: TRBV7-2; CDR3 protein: CASSLVLQGGDEQFF
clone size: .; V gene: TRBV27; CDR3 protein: CASSLGHPGGGEQFF
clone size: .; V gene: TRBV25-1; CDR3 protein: CASSESGMQFF
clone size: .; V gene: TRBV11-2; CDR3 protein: CASSLELGGMNTEAFF
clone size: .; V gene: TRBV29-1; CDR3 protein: CSVVDHAGGNYGYTF
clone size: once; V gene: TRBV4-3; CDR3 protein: CASSQDSSGAGQFF
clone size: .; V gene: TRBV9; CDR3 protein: CASSEATGDTEAFF
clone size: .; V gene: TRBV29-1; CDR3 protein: CSVGVVGGSGELFF
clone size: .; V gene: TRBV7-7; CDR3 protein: CASSTETAPYEQYF
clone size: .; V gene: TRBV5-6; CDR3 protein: CASSSWTAGELFF
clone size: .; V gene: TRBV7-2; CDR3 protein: CASSFSSGGGEDTQYF
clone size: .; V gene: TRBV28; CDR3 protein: CASSPWGEGGYTF
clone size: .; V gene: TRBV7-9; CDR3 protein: CASSLDWGAAGEKLFF
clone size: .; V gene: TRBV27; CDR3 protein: CASMDISYEQYF
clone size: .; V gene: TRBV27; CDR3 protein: CASSLVGADYEQYF
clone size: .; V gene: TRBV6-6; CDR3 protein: CASSYSLAGGDNEQFF
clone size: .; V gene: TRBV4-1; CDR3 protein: CASSRSGSTGELFF
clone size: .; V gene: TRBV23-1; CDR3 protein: CAGWGEWDTQYF
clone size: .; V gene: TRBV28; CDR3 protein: CASSPYPGVYNEQFF
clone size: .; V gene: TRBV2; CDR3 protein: CASSALGQGAYEQYF
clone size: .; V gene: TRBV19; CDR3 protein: CASTPQGGNQPQHF
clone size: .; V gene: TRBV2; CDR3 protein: CASSELAGTRYNEQFF
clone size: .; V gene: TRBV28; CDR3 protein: CASSFRGGNTGELFF
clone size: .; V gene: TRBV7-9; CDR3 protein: CATTDGGSSYEQYF
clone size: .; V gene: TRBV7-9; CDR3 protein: CASSSARGLPNYGYTF
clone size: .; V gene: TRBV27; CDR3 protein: CASSSTGSEAFF
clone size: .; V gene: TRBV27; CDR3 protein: CASRRQGENTEAFF
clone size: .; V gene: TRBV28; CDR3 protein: CASIRVQDNGYTF
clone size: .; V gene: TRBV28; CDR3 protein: CASSTSDSSYNEQFF
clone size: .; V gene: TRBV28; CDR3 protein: CASSSQGLSYEQYF
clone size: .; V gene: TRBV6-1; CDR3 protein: CASSELQPSGNTIYF
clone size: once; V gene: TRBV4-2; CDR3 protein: CASSPEGQGVGYGYTF
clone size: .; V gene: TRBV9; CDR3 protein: CASSDAGAVSGELFF
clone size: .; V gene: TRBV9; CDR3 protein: CASSPFGTNTGELFF
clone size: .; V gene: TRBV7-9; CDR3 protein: CASSLYSGDEQFF
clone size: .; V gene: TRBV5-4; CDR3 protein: CASSLVGGGTDTQYF
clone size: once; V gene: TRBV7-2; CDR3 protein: CASSLAMWQRNYGYTF
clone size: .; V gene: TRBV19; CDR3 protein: CASKFGSSYNEQFF
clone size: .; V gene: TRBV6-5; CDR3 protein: CASSYGSGHTEAFF
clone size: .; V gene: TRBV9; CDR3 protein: CASSHSGEGQGVYEQYF
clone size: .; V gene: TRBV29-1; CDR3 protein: CSAKTPGPYGYTF
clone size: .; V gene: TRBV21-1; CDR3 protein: CASSKAQGTSGRTSYNEQFF
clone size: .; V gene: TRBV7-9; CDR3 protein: CASSPAGQQGAQYF
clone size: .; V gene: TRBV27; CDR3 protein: CASSRSGSYSNQPQHF
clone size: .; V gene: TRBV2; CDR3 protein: CASRDGAYEKLFF
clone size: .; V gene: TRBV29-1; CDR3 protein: CSVLMMDRRYTF
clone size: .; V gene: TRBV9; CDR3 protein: CASSVAGTQYF
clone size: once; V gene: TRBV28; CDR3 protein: CASSILGNQPQHF
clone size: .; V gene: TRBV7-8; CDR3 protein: CASSIRGNTEAFF
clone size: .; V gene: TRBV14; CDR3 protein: CASSQDRQGPNTGELFF
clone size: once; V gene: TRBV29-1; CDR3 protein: CSVERPEGYEQYF
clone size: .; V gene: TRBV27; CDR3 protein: CASSLGQGTNQPQHF
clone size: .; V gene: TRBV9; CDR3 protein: CASSVAPSVGTSYEQYF
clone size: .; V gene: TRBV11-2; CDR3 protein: CASSLDHSVLRHEQFF
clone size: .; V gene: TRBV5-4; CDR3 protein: CASSPPGVEQYF
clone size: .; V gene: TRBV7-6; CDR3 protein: CASSSGSPSYGYTF
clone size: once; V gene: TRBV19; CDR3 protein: CASSIEGGKMGSQYF
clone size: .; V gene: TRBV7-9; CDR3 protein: CASSPTGIGEQYF
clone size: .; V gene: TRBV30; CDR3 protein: CAWSWRREQYF